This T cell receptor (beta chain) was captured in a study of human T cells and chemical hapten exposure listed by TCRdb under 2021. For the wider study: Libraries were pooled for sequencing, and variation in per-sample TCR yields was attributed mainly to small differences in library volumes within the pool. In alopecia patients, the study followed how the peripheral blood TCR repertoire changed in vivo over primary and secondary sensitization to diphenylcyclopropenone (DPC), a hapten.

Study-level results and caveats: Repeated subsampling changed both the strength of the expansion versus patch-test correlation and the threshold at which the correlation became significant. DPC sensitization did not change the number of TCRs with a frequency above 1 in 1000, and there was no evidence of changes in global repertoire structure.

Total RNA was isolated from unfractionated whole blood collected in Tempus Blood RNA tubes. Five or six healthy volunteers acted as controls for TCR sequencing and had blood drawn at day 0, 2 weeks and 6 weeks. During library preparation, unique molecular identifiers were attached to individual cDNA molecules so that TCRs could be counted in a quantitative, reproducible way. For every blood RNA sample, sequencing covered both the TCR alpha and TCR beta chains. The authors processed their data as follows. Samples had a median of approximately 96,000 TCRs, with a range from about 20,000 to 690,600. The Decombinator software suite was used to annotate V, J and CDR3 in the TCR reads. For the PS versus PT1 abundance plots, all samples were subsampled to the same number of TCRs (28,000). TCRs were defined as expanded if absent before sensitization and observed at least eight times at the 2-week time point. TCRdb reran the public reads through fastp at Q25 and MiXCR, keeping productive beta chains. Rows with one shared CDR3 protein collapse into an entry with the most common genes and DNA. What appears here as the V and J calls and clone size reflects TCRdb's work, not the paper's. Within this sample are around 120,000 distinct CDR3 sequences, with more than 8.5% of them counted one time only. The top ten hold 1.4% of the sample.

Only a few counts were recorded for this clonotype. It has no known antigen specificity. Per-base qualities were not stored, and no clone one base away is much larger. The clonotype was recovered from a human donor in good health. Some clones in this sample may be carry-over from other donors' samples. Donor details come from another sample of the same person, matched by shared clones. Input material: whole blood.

The CDR3 amino acid sequence is: CASSRGQYSPYEQYF. DNA sequence: TGTGCCAGCAGCAGGGGACAGTACTCCCCCTACGAGCAGTACTTC. This sequence uses TRBV6-5 and TRBJ2-7, with 7 middle bases fitting TRBD1. V is trimmed back by 6 bases and J by 2 bases, and the junction contains 10 bases that no gene match accounts for. From the cysteine up to the phenylalanine, the CDR3 has a length of 15 residues. The entry retains the CDR3 DNA only, 45 bases that are in frame from base 1. CDR1 and CDR2 were assigned from the germline V gene as MNHEY and SVGAGI.